What follows describes a single T cell receptor beta chain. As yet, its antigen is unknown. The entry originates in a study of PD-1 blockade in classical Hodgkin lymphoma. About the study: Nivolumab was given intravenously to patients at 3 mg/kg every 2 weeks.

The CDR3 is 15 amino acids. Trimming cost V 2 bases and J 0 bases, with 8 bases left between them. Germline loops: CDR1 SGHTA, CDR2 FQGNSA. This table comes from immunoSEQ multiplex PCR, and its TCRdb copy is limited to in-frame clones, with some not included. In the table there are approximately 100,000 clones, 75% to 90% of which are singletons. All patients relapsed after autologous stem cell transplantation, and brentuximab vedotin exposure varied. General study results and limits: CD4+ TCR diversity climbed significantly by C4D1, unlike CD8+ TCR diversity.

V is TRBV7-2 and J is TRBJ2-1; D not resolved. This TCR came from a human donor with classical Hodgkin lymphoma. Here the sequenced sample was peripheral blood mononuclear cells (PBMCs), taken before the second cycle of nivolumab. CDR3 DNA sequence: TGTGCCAGCAGCTTACGAGTTAGCTCCTACAATGAGCAGTTCTTC. Its protein product is CASSLRVSSYNEQFF.